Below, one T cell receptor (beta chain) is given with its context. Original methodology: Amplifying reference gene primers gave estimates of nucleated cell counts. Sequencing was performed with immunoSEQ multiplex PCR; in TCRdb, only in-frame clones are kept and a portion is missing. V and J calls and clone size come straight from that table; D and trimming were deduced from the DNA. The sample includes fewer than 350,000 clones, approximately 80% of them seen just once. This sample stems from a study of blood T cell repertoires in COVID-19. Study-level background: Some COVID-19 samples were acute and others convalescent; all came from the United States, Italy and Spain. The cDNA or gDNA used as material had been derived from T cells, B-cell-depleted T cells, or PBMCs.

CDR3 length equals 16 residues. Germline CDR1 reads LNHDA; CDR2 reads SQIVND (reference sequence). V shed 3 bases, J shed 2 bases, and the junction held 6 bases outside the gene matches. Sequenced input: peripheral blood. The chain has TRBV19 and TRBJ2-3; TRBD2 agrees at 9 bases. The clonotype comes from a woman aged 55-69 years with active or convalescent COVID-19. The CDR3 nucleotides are TGTGCCAGTAGTATCTTCGGCGGGGGGGTCACAGATACGCAGTATTTT. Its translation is CASSIFGGGVTDTQYF. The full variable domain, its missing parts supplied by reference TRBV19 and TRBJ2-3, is DGGITQSPKYLFRKEGQNVTLSCEQNLNHDAMYWYRQDPGQGLRLIYYSQIVNDFQKGDIAEGYSVSREKKESFPLTVTSAQKNPTAFYLCASSIFGGGVTDTQYFGPGTRLTVL.